This is a list of T cell receptor beta chains from one sample in a study of blood T cell repertoires in COVID-19. Generated by immunoSEQ multiplex PCR, the TCRdb table keeps only in-frame clones and is missing some. The repertoire includes about 67,000 clones, roughly 88% of them detected once, and 1.2% sits in the top ten. The sequenced sample was peripheral blood. The receptors originated from a woman between 55 and 75 years old with acute or convalescent COVID-19. Both conserved end residues are part of each CDR3. The D gene is left open where the match is weak. Size values are once, few and many counts, or a class for expanded clones, and some rows have none.

size,J,D,V,CDR3,DNA
-,TRBJ2-3,-,TRBV9,CASSPVGGGVTDTQYF,TGTGCCAGCAGCCCAGTTGGGGGGGGCGTCACAGATACGCAGTATTTT
-,TRBJ2-3,TRBD2,TRBV3-1/TRBV3-2,CASSQEVGLANVDTQYF,TGTGCCAGCAGCCAAGAAGTAGGACTAGCGAACGTAGATACGCAGTATTTT
-,TRBJ1-1,TRBD1,TRBV19,CASSIQGTGGSEAFF,TGTGCCAGTAGTATACAGGGGACAGGGGGCAGTGAAGCTTTCTTT
-,TRBJ2-3,TRBD2,TRBV5-4,CASSLPGAGGYTQYF,TGTGCCAGCAGCTTGCCTGGGGCGGGAGGTTATACGCAGTATTTT
-,TRBJ1-2,TRBD1,TRBV19,CASSMRTGDYGYTF,TGTGCCAGTAGTATGCGGACAGGGGACTATGGCTACACCTTC
-,TRBJ1-2,-,TRBV6-1,CASSEGAWDTFYGYTF,TGTGCCAGCAGTGAAGGGGCGTGGGACACCTTCTATGGCTACACCTTC
-,TRBJ1-2,-,TRBV6-5,CASSPTGSYGYTF,TGTGCCAGCAGCCCCACAGGGAGTTATGGCTACACCTTC
-,TRBJ2-1,-,TRBV5-4,CASSLGGRNNEQFF,TGTGCCAGCAGCTTGGGTGGTAGAAACAATGAGCAGTTCTTC
-,TRBJ2-1,-,TRBV7-6,CASSLEGAGWNEQFF,TGTGCCAGCAGCTTAGAGGGAGCGGGCTGGAATGAGCAGTTCTTC
-,TRBJ1-2,TRBD1,TRBV5-6,CASSYRGGYTF,TGTGCCAGCAGCTACAGGGGAGGCTACACCTTC
once,TRBJ1-3,TRBD1,TRBV7-2,CASSLGTGGYSGNTIYF,TGTGCCAGCAGCCTCGGGACAGGGGGCTACTCTGGAAACACCATATATTTT
-,TRBJ1-2,-,TRBV5-8,CASSAPSVGGYTF,TGTGCCAGCAGCGCTCCGTCCGTGGGCGGCTACACCTTC
-,TRBJ2-3,TRBD2,TRBV4-2,CASSQGYRTSGSGRTDTQYF,TGTGCCAGCAGCCAAGGGTACAGGACTAGCGGGAGTGGCAGAACAGATACGCAGTATTTT
few,TRBJ2-2,-,TRBV7-2,CASRIGVTGELFF,TGTGCCAGCAGAATCGGAGTCACCGGGGAGCTGTTTTTT
-,TRBJ2-1,TRBD2,TRBV28,CASNPPVGGGASDEQFF,TGTGCCAGCAACCCCCCGGTAGGCGGGGGGGCCTCCGATGAGCAGTTCTTC
-,TRBJ2-2,TRBD2,TRBV10-3,CAIRTSGRADVGELFF,TGTGCCATCAGGACTAGCGGGAGGGCCGATGTCGGGGAGCTGTTTTTT
-,TRBJ1-1,-,TRBV4-2,CASSPRRGATEAFF,TGTGCCAGCAGCCCACGGCGGGGTGCCACTGAAGCTTTCTTT
-,TRBJ1-1,TRBD1,TRBV5-1,CASSLGTGLNTEAFF,TGCGCCAGCAGCTTAGGGACAGGGCTGAACACTGAAGCTTTCTTT
-,TRBJ2-1,TRBD2,TRBV2,CASSELATSYNEQFF,TGTGCCAGCAGCGAACTAGCGACCTCCTACAATGAGCAGTTCTTC